What follows are 28 T cell receptor beta chains derived from one specimen sequenced in a study of tumor-infiltrating lymphocytes in glioblastoma multiforme. TCR beta libraries were built from RNA through three nested multiplex PCR rounds using modified ARM-PCR. In TCRdb, the multiplex PCR reads were re-called with MiXCR into one record per CDR3 protein. The sample yields some 13,000 distinct CDR3 sequences, around 60% seen once. What was sequenced was brain tumor tissue. Receptors originate from a male donor with glioblastoma.

In regard to this clonotype: A junction boundary mismatches the germline segment, possibly from a read error. The chain recombines TRBV10-3 with TRBJ2-3; TRBD1 matches at 9 bases. The germline V gene has CDR1 ENHRY and CDR2 SYGVKD. The CDR3 length is 19 residues. The CDR3 DNA is TGCGCCAGAGTCCCTTGGACAGGGGACTACTTTGACCGAACAGATACGCAGTATTTT. Protein product: CARVPWTGDYFDRTDTQYF.

Remarks on this clonotype: The junction departs from the called germline gene at one end, perhaps through a read error. The chain carries TRBV11-3 and TRBJ2-1; 9 nucleotides agree with TRBD2. The CDR3 runs to 20 residues. Germline assignment: CDR1 SGHNT and CDR2 YENEEA. The CDR3 region is CASSGGSSGISSGPYSEQFF. The CDR3 DNA sequence: TGTGCCAGCAGCGGAGGATCTAGCGGGATAAGTTCGGGACCCTACAGTGAGCAGTTCTTC.

This clonotype was seen a few times. The chain combines TRBV9 with TRBJ1-1; D gene ambiguous. The V and J ends lost 1 base and 4 bases respectively, with 8 bases between them. This CDR3 region has 13 residues. Germline-derived CDR1 and CDR2 are SGDLS and YYNGEE. The chain's CDR3 is CASSVLTSTEAFF. The CDR3 DNA sequence: TGTGCCAGCAGCGTACTAACGAGCACTGAAGCTTTCTTT.

This clonotype is medium-sized in the sample. The J gene is TRBJ2-5, the V gene TRBV10-3; possibly TRBD2 for D (6 bases). Trimming took off 2 bases at V and 4 bases at J, with 14 bases between the two ends. The CDR3 totals 15 residues. Germline CDR1 ENHRY, CDR2 SYGVKD. For the CDR3, the DNA is TGTGCCATCAGTGAGACCCGGGACTTGCGAGAGACCCAGTACTTC. Protein product: CAISETRDLRETQYF.

Regarding this clonotype: The germline gene is not matched at one end of the junction; a read error may be the cause. The chain links TRBV5-4 to TRBJ2-1, with 10 bases identical to TRBD2. CDR1 and CDR2 (germline): SGHNT, YYREEE (reference sequence). The CDR3 totals 14 residues. CDR3 bases: TGTGCCAGCAGCTTGAGGCTAGCGGGGGTTGAGCGGTTCTTC. It translates to CASSLRLAGVERFF. The entire variable domain, with the rest obtained from reference TRBV5-4 and TRBJ2-1, is as follows: ETGVTQSPTHLIKTRGQQVTLRCSSQSGHNTVSWYQQALGQGPQFIFQYYREEENGRGNFPPRFSGLQFPNYSSELNVNALELDDSALYLCASSLRLAGVERFFGPGTRLTVL.

With respect to this clonotype: An end of the junction does not agree with germline; a read error may underlie this. The chain has TRBV6-1 and TRBJ2-7; maybe TRBD2 (6 bases). The CDR3 is 15 amino acids. Germline CDR1 and CDR2: MNHNS and SASEGT. Here the CDR3 reads CTSSGRLEKAYEQYF. The CDR3 DNA sequence: TGTACCAGCAGTGGACGACTAGAGAAGGCCTACGAGCAGTACTTC.

Turning to this clonotype: At one end, the junction sequence differs from germline, possibly due to a read error. The J gene is TRBJ2-5, the V gene TRBV5-1; D is ambiguous. CDR1 is SGHRS, CDR2 YFSETQ, per germline. The CDR3 sequence is 12 residues long. As DNA, the CDR3 is TGCGCCAGCAGCCAGGTCCAAGAGACTCAGAACTTC. This translates into CASSQVQETQNF.

V gene TRBV11-2 combines with J gene TRBJ2-7; D tentatively fits TRBD1 or TRBD2 (5 bases each). V shed 5 bases and J shed 2 bases, with 10 bases lying between them. Germline V gives CDR1 SGHAT, CDR2 FQNNGV. The CDR3 totals 13 residues. The DNA of the CDR3 is TGTGCCAGCAGCCTGGGGACGGCCTACGAGCAGTACTTC. It yields the protein CASSLGTAYEQYF.

A word on this clonotype: The junction departs from germline at one end; a sequencing error may be responsible. This rearrangement joins TRBV5-8 to TRBJ2-5; 11 nucleotides match TRBD2. This CDR3 is built from 17 residues. The germline V gene has CDR1 SGHTS and CDR2 YDEGEE. The CDR3 DNA follows: TGTGCCAGCATCAGAGCCGGGACTAGCGGTCTGATGGAGACCCAGTACTTT. Protein product: CASIRAGTSGLMETQYF.

This clonotype was picked up a small number of times. The germline gene is not matched at one end of the junction; a read error may be the cause. The chain links TRBV4-1 to TRBJ1-2; D is unresolved. This CDR3 spans 12 amino acids. CDR1 is MGHRA, CDR2 YSYEKL, per germline. The CDR3 coding sequence is TGCGCCAGCAGCCAAGCTGGGTATCGCTACATCTTC. Protein product: CASSQAGYRYIF.

This chain links TRBV10-1 with TRBJ2-3; D call uncertain. This CDR3 region has 13 residues. Germline V gene sequence: CDR1 WNHNN, CDR2 SYGVQD (reference sequence). Trimming removed 3 bases from V and 2 bases from J, with 6 bases in between. The DNA of the CDR3 is TGCGCCAGCAGTGACAGCCTCACAGATACGCAGTATTTT. Protein sequence: CASSDSLTDTQYF.

With regard to this clonotype: It is likely a read error, because the conserved phenylalanine at the end of the CDR3 is missing. The rearrangement uses TRBV11-3 and TRBJ2-2; D may be TRBD1 (6 bases). The V end lost 1 base, the J end lost 5 bases, and 11 bases lay between the germline ends. The CDR3 sequence is 15 residues long. The germline CDR1 and CDR2 sequences are SGHNT and YENEEA. The CDR3 protein is CASSLGGQITGELFL. CDR3 nucleotide sequence: TGTGCCAGCAGCTTAGGGGGGCAGATAACCGGGGAGCTGTTTTTG.

The chain links TRBV20-1 to TRBJ2-2; D is perhaps TRBD1 (5 bases). Looked up from germline, CDR1 is DFQATT and CDR2 is SNEGSKA (reference sequence). This CDR3 spans 13 amino acids. V dropped 5 bases and J dropped 0 bases, with 7 bases sitting between them. The CDR3: CSASRANTGELFF. DNA for the CDR3: TGCAGTGCTTCCAGGGCGAACACCGGGGAGCTGTTTTTT.

In regard to this clonotype: Compared with germline, one end of the junction differs, possibly owing to a read error. The V call is TRBV7-8, the J call TRBJ2-7, with 10 bases lining up with TRBD2. CDR1 is SGHVS, CDR2 FQNEAQ, per germline. The CDR3 runs to 15 residues. Written as DNA, the CDR3 is TGTGCCAGCAGCTCGCGCGGACTAGCGGAATACGAGCAGTACTTT. Its protein product is CASSSRGLAEYEQYF.

The chain joins TRBV29-1 to TRBJ2-7; unclear D gene. The germline V gene encodes CDR1 SQVTM and CDR2 ANQGSEA. Deletions cut 4 bases from V and 0 bases from J, with 7 bases between. The CDR3 contains 12 residues. This chain's CDR3 is CSVGWVSYEQYF. The CDR3 DNA reads as TGCAGCGTTGGTTGGGTCTCCTACGAGCAGTACTTC.

This chain uses TRBV6-1 with TRBJ2-7; 8 nucleotides align to TRBD2. Losses at the gene ends were 1 base for V and 2 bases for J; bases not matched to a gene: 4. The CDR3 is 15 amino acids. Per germline, CDR1 MNHNS and CDR2 SASEGT. In DNA form, the CDR3 reads TGTGCCAGCAGTGAAGGCCTAGCGGGCCCCTACGAGCAGTACTTC. Translating gives CASSEGLAGPYEQYF.

The rearrangement links TRBV11-2 to TRBJ2-5, with 9 bases matching TRBD2. Looked up from germline, CDR1 is SGHAT and CDR2 is FQNNGV. The CDR3 runs to 14 residues. The V and J ends lost 6 bases and 3 bases, in that order; junction bases with no gene match: 5. Written as DNA, the CDR3 is TGTGCCAGCAGGATAGCGGGGGCAAAAGAGACCCAGTACTTC. Amino acid sequence: CASRIAGAKETQYF.

As for this clonotype: A much bigger clone sits one base away, suggesting this may be a read error. The chain has TRBV24-1 and TRBJ2-2; tentatively, D is TRBD2 (5 bases). Germline lookup yields CDR1 KGHDR and CDR2 SFDVKD. The CDR3 is 19 amino acids. CDR3 in DNA: TGTGCCACCAGTGACCCCTTCAAGGGTAGCCGTTCGAACACCGGGAAGCTGTTTTTT. This gives the protein CATSDPFKGSRSNTGKLFF.

For this clonotype: A much larger clone lies one base from this, so it may be a read error. The chain is built from TRBV21-1 and TRBJ2-7; TRBD2 is the table's D call and was not checked against the DNA. TRBV21-1 represents a pseudogene. The CDR3 loop spans 18 amino acids. The CDR3 protein is CASDKNSRLAGVSYEQYF. In DNA, the CDR3 is TGTGCCAGCGACAAAAATAGCAGACTAGCGGGAGTATCCTACGAGCAGTACTTC.

This clonotype has at least ten counts. V and J are TRBV28 and TRBJ2-1; weak D call: TRBD2 (6 bases). The CDR3 contains 17 residues. The ends were cut back, 6 bases at V and 1 base at J, with 19 bases in the middle. Germline-derived CDR1 and CDR2 are MDHEN and SYDVKM. In DNA form, the CDR3 reads TGTGCCAGCAGACCTCGTCATAGCGGAGGATCCTACAATGAGCAGTTCTTC. It yields the protein CASRPRHSGGSYNEQFF. Full variable domain (remainder filled in from reference TRBV28 and TRBJ2-1): DVKVTQSSRYLVKRTGEKVFLECVQDMDHENMFWYRQDPGLGLRLIYFSYDVKMKEKGDIPEGYSVSREKKERFSLILESASTNQTSMYLCASRPRHSGGSYNEQFFGPGTRLTVL.

The table lists this clonotype with many counts. The chain employs TRBV28 and TRBJ2-2, with D maybe TRBD2 (6 bases). V shed 3 bases and J shed 4 bases, with 21 bases lying between them. The CDR3 length is 18 residues. Germline V gene lookup returns CDR1 MDHEN and CDR2 SYDVKM. CDR3 sequence reads: CASSFQNGDWRGTGELFF. Here the CDR3 DNA reads TGTGCCAGCAGTTTCCAAAACGGGGATTGGAGGGGCACCGGGGAGCTGTTTTTT.

In the case of this clonotype: No conserved phenylalanine or tryptophan ends this CDR3, so it is likely a read error. V gene TRBV29-1 combines with J gene TRBJ2-7; D gene uncertain. The J call may be incorrect, as the DNA end agrees better with TRBJ2-1. This CDR3 comprises 11 residues. Per germline, CDR1 SQVTM and CDR2 ANQGSEA. The CDR3 region has the DNA TGCAGCGTTGAAGACTACTACGAGCAGTTCATA. The encoded protein is CSVEDYYEQFI.

This clonotype was seen more than once but under ten times. The rearrangement links TRBV29-1 to TRBJ1-1, with D perhaps TRBD1 (5 bases). Trimming took off 5 bases at V and 0 bases at J, with 10 bases between the two ends. The germline V gene encodes CDR1 SQVTM and CDR2 ANQGSEA. The CDR3 has 13 residues. Written as DNA, the CDR3 is TGCAGCGTTAGACAGATCCTGAACACTGAAGCTTTCTTT. Translating gives CSVRQILNTEAFF.

This clonotype occurred a few times. A clone one base away is much larger, so this may be a read error. The chain employs TRBV7-9 and TRBJ1-4; D is undetermined. The CDR3 totals 14 residues. Per germline, CDR1 SEHNR and CDR2 FQNEAQ (reference sequence). Deletions cut 2 bases from V and 10 bases from J, with 14 bases between. This CDR3 is CASSLRREDGKLFF. In DNA, the CDR3 is TGTGCCAGCAGCTTAAGACGGGAGGATGGAAAACTGTTTTTT. The variable domain in full, with the rest retrieved from reference TRBV7-9 and TRBJ1-4, is DTGVSQNPRHKITKRGQNVTFRCDPISEHNRLYWYRQTLGQGPEFLTYFQNEAQLEKSRLLSDRFSAERPKGSFSTLEIQRTEQGDSAMYLCASSLRREDGKLFFGSGTQLSVL.

The chain joins TRBV7-9 to TRBJ2-3, with D unclear. V was clipped by 6 bases and J by 2 bases, with 21 bases between them. CDR1 is SEHNR and CDR2 is FQNEAQ in the germline V gene (reference sequence). The CDR3 is 17 amino acids. The CDR3 region has the DNA TGTGCCAGCAGGACGACCTCCGTTCTTAATCCCACAGATACGCAGTATTTT. Residues: CASRTTSVLNPTDTQYF. Supplemented by reference TRBV7-9 and TRBJ2-3, the full variable domain reads DTGVSQNPRHKITKRGQNVTFRCDPISEHNRLYWYRQTLGQGPEFLTYFQNEAQLEKSRLLSDRFSAERPKGSFSTLEIQRTEQGDSAMYLCASRTTSVLNPTDTQYFGPGTRLTVL.

The chain joins TRBV6-5 to TRBJ1-5; D not certain. CDR1 is MNHEY, CDR2 SVGAGI, per germline. This CDR3 is built from 15 residues. V lost 6 bases, J lost 0 bases, and 12 bases lay in between. The CDR3 is CASRRQVFSNQPQHF. The CDR3 DNA is TGTGCCAGCAGAAGACAAGTCTTTAGCAATCAGCCCCAGCATTTT.

This clonotype qualifies as medium-sized (0.01 to 0.1%). The junction does not match germline at one end; this may be a read error. This sequence joins TRBV20-1 and TRBJ2-2, with D possibly being TRBD1 or TRBD2 (5 bases each). Germline CDR1 DFQATT, CDR2 SNEGSKA (reference sequence). The CDR3 is made up of 12 amino acids. The CDR3 sequence: CSARDQGRRLFF. CDR3 coding DNA: TGCAGTGCTCGAGATCAGGGACGTCGGCTGTTTTTT.

As to this clonotype: The germline gene is not matched at one end of the junction; a read error may be the cause. The gene calls are TRBV6-6 and TRBJ2-5; weak D call: TRBD1 (6 bases). CDR1 is MNHNY and CDR2 is SVGAGI in the germline V gene (reference sequence). The CDR3 extends over 16 amino acids. The CDR3, as DNA: TGTGCCAGCTGTTACTTAGACGGGACACCAAAAGAGACCCAGTACTTC. Translation gives CASCYLDGTPKETQYF.